The 9 T cell receptor beta chains listed next were all sequenced from one sample in a study of cytomegalovirus exposure and HLA in healthy donors. In the PCR, 60 Vbeta and 13 Jbeta primers were used. Profiling relied on immunoSEQ multiplex PCR, and the TCRdb table lists in-frame clones only, not all of them. The sample consists of 150,000 to 200,000 clones, approximately 84% of them appearing once. Specimen: PBMCs. These receptor sequences come from a woman aged 45-60 years in good health and CMV-seropositive.

The chain joins TRBV28 to TRBJ2-3; TRBD2 is a possible D gene (6 bases). CDR3 size: 13 residues. Trimming removed 5 bases from V and 5 bases from J, with 11 bases in between. Germline V gene lookup returns CDR1 MDHEN and CDR2 SYDVKM. The CDR3 nucleotides read TGTGCCAGCAGTCCCCTCGGGGGAGATACGCAGTATTTT. Its protein is CASSPLGGDTQYF.

The chain joins TRBV15 to TRBJ1-5, with 7 positions matching TRBD1. Trimming at V came to 3 bases and at J to 5 bases, leaving 4 bases not matched to a gene. The CDR3 extends over 14 amino acids. In germline, CDR1 is LNHNV, CDR2 YYDKDF (reference sequence). The CDR3 sequence is CATSSETGYQPQHF. CDR3 bases: TGTGCCACCAGCAGTGAGACAGGGTATCAGCCCCAGCATTTT.

The V call is TRBV5-1, the J call TRBJ2-2, with 9 positions matching TRBD1. CDR1 is SGHRS and CDR2 is YFSETQ in the germline V gene. This CDR3 comprises 15 residues. V lost 2 bases to trimming and J lost 6 bases; unmatched junction nucleotides: 5. Written as DNA, the CDR3 is TGCGCCAGCAGCTTTCGGACAGGGGAGGCCGGGGAGCTGTTTTTT. Translation gives CASSFRTGEAGELFF.

Only a few counts were recorded for this clone. This chain joins TRBV19 and TRBJ1-4; a possible D gene is TRBD1 (6 bases). This CDR3 is built from 13 residues. V was trimmed by 6 bases and J by 5 bases, leaving 10 bases between them. The germline V gene encodes CDR1 LNHDA and CDR2 SQIVND (reference sequence). The CDR3 is CASSGTRNEKLFF. Written as DNA, the CDR3 is TGTGCCAGTAGCGGGACACGGAATGAAAAACTGTTTTTT.

This chain joins TRBV5-6 and TRBJ2-1; 8 bases match TRBD2. CDR3 length: 15 amino acids. After removal of 3 bases from V and 9 bases from J, the junction contained 11 bases not matched to a gene. Looked up from germline, CDR1 is SGHDT and CDR2 is YYEEEE. The CDR3 sequence: CASSWGTSGGAEQFF. The DNA for the CDR3 is TGTGCCAGCAGCTGGGGGACTAGTGGAGGGGCTGAGCAGTTCTTC.

This sequence joins TRBV6-6 and TRBJ2-7, with TRBD1 matching 7 bases. The junction had 4 bases not matched to a gene; V was cut back by 2 bases and J by 3 bases. The CDR3 consists of 14 residues. From germline, CDR1 is MNHNY and CDR2 SVGAGI (reference sequence). For the CDR3, the DNA is TGTGCCAGCAGTTACAGGAGGACAGGCTACGAGCAGTACTTC. Its protein product is CASSYRRTGYEQYF.

The chain carries TRBV13 and TRBJ2-2; D is perhaps TRBD2 (6 bases). V was cut by 7 bases and J by 1 base, with 16 bases left in between. The CDR3 is made up of 16 amino acids. Germline CDR1 reads PRHDT; CDR2 reads FYEKMQ (reference sequence). CDR3 sequence: CASNDRGTVNTGELFF. In DNA form, the CDR3 reads TGTGCCAGCAACGACCGGGGGACGGTGAACACCGGGGAGCTGTTTTTT.

This chain joins TRBV5-5 and TRBJ2-7; 10 bases agree with TRBD1. The trim removed 4 bases at V and 3 bases at J, leaving 4 bases unmatched. The CDR3 is 14 residues long. CDR1 and CDR2 from the germline V gene are SGHKS and YYEKEE (reference sequence). CDR3 region: CASSPDRGVYEQYF. CDR3 coding DNA: TGTGCCAGCAGCCCGGACAGGGGGGTCTACGAGCAGTACTTC.

The chain couples TRBV5-4 to TRBJ2-1; maybe TRBD2 (6 bases). V gave up 0 bases and J gave up 7 bases, with 11 bases separating them. Germline V gene sequence: CDR1 SGHNT, CDR2 YYREEE (reference sequence). The length of the CDR3 is 14 residues. The CDR3 bases are TGTGCCAGCAGCTTGGGTGTGGGGGGTAATGAGCAGTTCTTC. Its translation: CASSLGVGGNEQFF.